This paragraph reports one TCR beta chain. Its cognate antigen is unknown. Sequenced by immunoSEQ multiplex PCR; TCRdb stores in-frame clones only, minus some. The sample lists 160,000 or so clones, approximately 90% seen once, with around 4.4% in the top ten. This entry is derived from a study of T cell responses to AZD1222 COVID-19 vaccine. Whole-study results and caveats: Two AZD1222 administrations were followed by greater Spike-specific TCR breadth and depth.

The CDR3 spans 14 residues. Germline CDR1 is SGHVS and CDR2 is FNYEAQ. J lost 4 bases, V lost 5 bases, and 4 bases had no gene match. The gene calls are TRBV7-6 and TRBJ1-2; 10 bases are shared with TRBD1. The source of this sequence is an adult in good health. The sample here was peripheral blood, taken on day 0 of AZD1222 vaccination. CDR3 protein: CASSAGQGIYGYTF. The CDR3 DNA reads TGTGCCAGCAGCGCGGGACAGGGGATCTATGGCTACACCTTC.